This TCR beta chain was recovered during a study of blood T cell repertoires in COVID-19. About the research overall: Whether acute or convalescent, the COVID-19 samples came from the United States, Italy and Spain.

The assay was immunoSEQ multiplex PCR, and TCRdb's table has in-frame clones only and misses some. The data show over 100,000 clones, with 70% to 85% seen just once and 3.5% to 5.5% held by the top ten. V lost 3 bases and J lost 6, with 15 bases in between. This CDR3 has 14 amino acids. Germline-derived CDR1 and CDR2 are MGHDK and SYGVNS. Sequenced material: peripheral blood. This clonotype was obtained from a woman between 65 and 79 years old with acute or convalescent COVID-19. V usage is TRBV25-1 and J usage is TRBJ2-7; the D gene is possibly TRBD1 (6 bases). The CDR3 region is CASSETGYLGEQYF. The CDR3 DNA follows: TGTGCCAGCAGTGAGACAGGATATTTGGGCGAGCAGTACTTC.